Presented here are 4 T cell receptor beta chains from one specimen sequenced in a study of T cell responses to AZD1222 COVID-19 vaccine. Produced via immunoSEQ multiplex PCR; TCRdb's table is partial and in-frame only. The sample lists 130,000 or so clones; 65% to 90% were seen once. Sequenced here: peripheral blood, sampled 28 days after the second AZD1222 dose. These receptors came from an adult who received the AZD1222 COVID-19 vaccine.

This clone was seen only a few times. This chain uses TRBV25-1 with TRBJ2-2; tentative D call: TRBD2 (5 bases). This CDR3 contains 14 residues. Trimming stripped 7 bases from V and 4 bases from J, with 13 bases between. Per germline, CDR1 MGHDK and CDR2 SYGVNS. The CDR3: CASKRGSSTGELFF. DNA for the CDR3: TGTGCCAGCAAGAGAGGGAGTAGCACCGGGGAGCTGTTTTTT.

In its sample, this clone is medium-sized. This sequence joins TRBV6-5 and TRBJ2-1; D not certain. In germline, CDR1 is MNHEY, CDR2 SVGAGI. The CDR3 is made up of 13 amino acids. With 8 bases removed from V and 6 bases from J, the gap between germline ends came to 14 bases. The CDR3: CASGPSMSNEQFF. The CDR3, as DNA: TGTGCCAGCGGCCCCTCCATGAGCAATGAGCAGTTCTTC.

V gene TRBV14 combines with J gene TRBJ2-3; D not resolved. The V gene's germline CDR1 is SGHDN and CDR2 FVKESK. V was shortened by 4 bases and J by 5 bases, with 13 bases between the two germline ends. The CDR3 is 14 residues long. The CDR3 nucleotides read TGTGCCAGCAGCCGAATGGGTACGGGAGATACGCAGTATTTT. Residues: CASSRMGTGDTQYF. Full variable domain (rest looked up from reference TRBV14 and TRBJ2-3): EAGVTQFPSHSVIEKGQTVTLRCDPISGHDNLYWYRRVMGKEIKFLLHFVKESKQDESGMPNNRFLAERTGGTYSTLKVQPAELEDSGVYFCASSRMGTGDTQYFGPGTRLTVL.

This clone was counted a single time. J is TRBJ1-5 and V is TRBV23-1; tentatively, D is TRBD1 (5 bases). TRBV23-1 carries the ORF label, with uncertain function. Trimming stripped 0 bases from V and 6 bases from J, with 15 bases between. The CDR3 has 16 residues. DNA for the CDR3: TGCGCCAGCAGTCAATCCCTTTATGCGAGGGGTCAGCCCCAGCATTTT. Translating gives CASSQSLYARGQPQHF.